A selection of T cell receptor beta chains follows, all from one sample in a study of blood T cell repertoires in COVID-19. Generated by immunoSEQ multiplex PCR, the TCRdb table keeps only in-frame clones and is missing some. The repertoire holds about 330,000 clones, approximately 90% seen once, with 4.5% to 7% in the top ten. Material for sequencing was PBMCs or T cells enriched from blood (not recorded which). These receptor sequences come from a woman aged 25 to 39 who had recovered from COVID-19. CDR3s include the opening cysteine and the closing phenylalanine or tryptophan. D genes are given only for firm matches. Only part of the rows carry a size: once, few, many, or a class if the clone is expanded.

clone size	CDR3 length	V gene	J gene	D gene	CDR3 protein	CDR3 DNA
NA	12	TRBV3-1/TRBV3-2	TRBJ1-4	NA	CASSQGEEKLFF	TGTGCCAGCAGCCAAGGAGAGGAAAAACTGTTTTTT
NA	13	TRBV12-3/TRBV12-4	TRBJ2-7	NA	CASRTDSPVEQYF	TGTGCCAGCAGGACGGACTCCCCGGTGGAGCAGTACTTC
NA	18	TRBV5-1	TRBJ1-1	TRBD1	CASSPDGQGPSVNTEAFF	TGCGCCAGCAGCCCAGATGGACAGGGACCCAGTGTGAACACTGAAGCTTTCTTT
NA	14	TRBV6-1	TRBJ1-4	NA	CASSEGTGSEKLFF	TGTGCCAGCAGTGAAGGCACAGGAAGTGAAAAACTGTTTTTT
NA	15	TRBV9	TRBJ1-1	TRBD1	CASSETGTVNTEAFF	TGTGCCAGCAGCGAGACAGGGACCGTGAACACTGAAGCTTTCTTT
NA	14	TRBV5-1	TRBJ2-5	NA	CASSLVGGEETQYF	TGCGCCAGCAGCTTGGTAGGAGGGGAAGAGACCCAGTACTTC
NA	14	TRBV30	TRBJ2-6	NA	CAWSEGAGANVLTF	TGTGCCTGGAGTGAAGGGGCTGGGGCCAACGTCCTGACTTTC
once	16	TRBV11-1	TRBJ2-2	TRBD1	CASSSPGQGNTGELFF	TGTGCCAGCAGCTCACCGGGACAGGGAAACACCGGGGAGCTGTTTTTT
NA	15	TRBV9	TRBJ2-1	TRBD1	CASSVAQQGAKEQFF	TGTGCCAGCAGCGTAGCTCAGCAGGGGGCCAAAGAGCAGTTCTTC
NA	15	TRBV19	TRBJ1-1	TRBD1	CASSTTGGLNTEAFF	TGTGCCAGTAGTACGACAGGGGGCTTGAACACTGAAGCTTTCTTT
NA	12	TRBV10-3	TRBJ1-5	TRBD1	CATQQGDQPQHF	TGTGCCACCCAGCAGGGGGATCAGCCCCAGCATTTT
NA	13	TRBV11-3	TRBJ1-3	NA	CASSPGSGNTIYF	TGTGCCAGCAGCCCGGGCTCTGGAAACACCATATATTTT
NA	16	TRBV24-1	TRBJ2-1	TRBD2	CATSDTRGGSYNEQFF	TGTGCCACCAGTGACACGCGGGGGGGGTCCTACAATGAGCAGTTCTTC
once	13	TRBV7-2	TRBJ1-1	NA	CASSLDGRGEAFF	TGTGCCAGCAGCTTAGACGGTAGGGGTGAAGCTTTCTTT
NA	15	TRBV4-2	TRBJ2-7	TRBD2	CASSRGAGGPGEQYF	TGTGCCAGCAGCCGGGGAGCGGGGGGGCCGGGGGAGCAGTACTTC
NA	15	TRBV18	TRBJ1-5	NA	CASSPQAGRRQPQHF	TGTGCCAGCTCGCCGCAGGCAGGGCGAAGGCAGCCCCAGCATTTT
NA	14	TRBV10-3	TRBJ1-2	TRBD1	CAISQGQPNYGYTF	TGTGCCATCAGTCAGGGACAGCCTAACTATGGCTACACCTTC
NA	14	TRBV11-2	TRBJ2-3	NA	CASSLGLNTDTQYF	TGTGCCAGCAGCTTAGGACTAAACACAGATACGCAGTATTTT
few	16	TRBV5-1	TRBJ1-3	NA	CASSTAASSSGNTIYF	TGCGCCAGCAGCACGGCGGCTTCCAGCTCTGGAAACACCATATATTTT
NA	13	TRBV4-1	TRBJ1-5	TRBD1	CASSLGGRQPQHF	TGCGCCAGCAGTCTAGGGGGCCGGCAGCCCCAGCATTTT
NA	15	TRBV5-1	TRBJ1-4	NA	CASSLGLATNEKLFF	TGCGCCAGCAGCTTGGGTTTAGCAACTAATGAAAAACTGTTTTTT
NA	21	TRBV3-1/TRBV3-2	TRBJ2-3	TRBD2	CASSQDSLLAGGISSGDTQYF	TGTGCCAGCAGCCAAGATAGTTTGCTAGCGGGGGGCATCTCCTCCGGAGATACGCAGTATTTT
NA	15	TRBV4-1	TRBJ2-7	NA	CASSLGGDSSYEQYF	TGCGCCAGCAGCCTCGGGGGAGATAGCTCCTACGAGCAGTACTTC
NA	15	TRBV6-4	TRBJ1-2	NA	CASSDRAGDLYGYTF	TGTGCCAGCAGTGACCGGGCAGGGGACCTCTATGGCTACACCTTC
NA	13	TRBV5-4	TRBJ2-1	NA	CASRQDSHNEQFF	TGTGCCAGCAGACAAGACAGCCACAATGAGCAGTTCTTC
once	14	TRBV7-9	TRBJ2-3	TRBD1	CASSSPQGADTQYF	TGTGCCAGCAGCTCTCCACAGGGGGCAGATACGCAGTATTTT
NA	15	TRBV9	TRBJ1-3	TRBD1	CASSGTGVSGNTIYF	TGTGCCAGCAGCGGGACAGGGGTCTCTGGAAACACCATATATTTT
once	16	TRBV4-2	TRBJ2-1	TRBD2	CASSQVPSGDYNEQFF	TGTGCCAGCAGCCAAGTCCCTAGCGGGGACTACAATGAGCAGTTCTTC
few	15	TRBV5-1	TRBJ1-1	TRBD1	CASSYGTEMNTEAFF	TGCGCCAGCAGCTACGGGACAGAGATGAACACTGAAGCTTTCTTT
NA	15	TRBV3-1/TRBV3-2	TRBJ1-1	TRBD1	CASSQGEAGGTEAFF	TGTGCCAGCAGCCAAGGGGAAGCAGGGGGCACTGAAGCTTTCTTT
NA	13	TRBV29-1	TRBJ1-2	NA	CSVLSTANYGYTF	TGCAGCGTTCTTTCGACAGCTAACTATGGCTACACCTTC
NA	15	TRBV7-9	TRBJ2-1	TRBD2	CASSLTAPGGDEQFF	TGTGCCAGCAGCTTAACGGCCCCGGGGGGTGATGAGCAGTTCTTC
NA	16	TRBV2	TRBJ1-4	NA	CASGPGDRRPGEKLFF	TGTGCCAGCGGCCCCGGTGACAGGCGGCCCGGGGAAAAACTGTTTTTT
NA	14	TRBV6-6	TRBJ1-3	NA	CAARDTKDGNTIYF	TGTGCCGCCCGGGACACCAAAGATGGAAACACCATATATTTT
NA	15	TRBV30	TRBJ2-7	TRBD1	CAWSVPGTGSPAIYF	TGTGCCTGGTCAGTCCCCGGGACAGGGAGCCCCGCGATCTACTTC
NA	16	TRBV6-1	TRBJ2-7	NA	CASSESSGRGRYEQYF	TGTGCCAGCAGTGAGTCCTCTGGGCGGGGCCGCTACGAGCAGTACTTC
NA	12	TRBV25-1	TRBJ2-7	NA	CASQTDSYEQYF	TGTGCCAGCCAGACAGACAGCTACGAGCAGTACTTC
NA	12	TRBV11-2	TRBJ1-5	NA	CASSSPRGPQHF	TGTGCCAGCAGCTCCCCTCGGGGGCCCCAGCATTTT
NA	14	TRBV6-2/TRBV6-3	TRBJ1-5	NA	CASSSQGGNQPQHF	TGTGCCAGCAGTTCACAGGGAGGGAATCAGCCCCAGCATTTT
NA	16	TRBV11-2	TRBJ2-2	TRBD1	CASSSLTGKNTGELFF	TGTGCCAGCAGCTCGCTGACAGGGAAGAACACCGGGGAGCTGTTTTTT
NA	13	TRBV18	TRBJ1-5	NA	CASSTDNSQPQHF	TGTGCCAGCTCAACGGACAATTCTCAGCCCCAGCATTTT
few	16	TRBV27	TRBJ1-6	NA	CASSSLSSSYNSPLHF	TGTGCCAGCAGTTCGTTGTCGAGCTCCTATAATTCACCCCTCCACTTT
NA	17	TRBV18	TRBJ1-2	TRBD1	CASSQSRQGASNYGYTF	TGTGCCAGCTCACAATCTCGGCAGGGGGCCTCTAACTATGGCTACACCTTC
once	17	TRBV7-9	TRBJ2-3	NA	CASRPRRQHVSTDTQYF	TGTGCCAGCAGACCCCGCAGGCAACACGTAAGCACAGATACGCAGTATTTT
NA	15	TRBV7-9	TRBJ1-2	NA	CASSLVALAPGGYTF	TGTGCCAGCAGCTTAGTAGCTTTGGCCCCTGGGGGCTACACCTTC
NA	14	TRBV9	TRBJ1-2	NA	CASSVEQWRDGYTF	TGTGCCAGCAGCGTAGAGCAGTGGCGGGATGGCTACACCTTC
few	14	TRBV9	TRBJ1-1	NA	CASSVSPGGTEAFF	TGTGCCAGCAGCGTATCTCCCGGGGGGACTGAAGCTTTCTTT
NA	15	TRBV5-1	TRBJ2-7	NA	CASSPALGGGVEQYF	TGCGCCAGCAGCCCGGCGTTGGGAGGGGGTGTCGAGCAGTACTTC
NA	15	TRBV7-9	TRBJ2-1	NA	CASSSEMTGWDEQFF	TGTGCCAGCAGCTCCGAAATGACTGGGTGGGATGAGCAGTTCTTC
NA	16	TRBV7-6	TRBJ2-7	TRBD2	CASSLESSGGAYEQYF	TGTGCCAGCAGCTTAGAGTCTAGCGGGGGGGCCTACGAGCAGTACTTC
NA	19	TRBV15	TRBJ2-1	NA	CATSRESGRGGPWDNEQFF	TGTGCCACCAGCAGAGAGAGTGGACGGGGAGGTCCCTGGGACAATGAGCAGTTCTTC
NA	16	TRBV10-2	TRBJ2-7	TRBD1	CASRTLRQGVAYEQYF	TGCGCCAGCAGGACCCTAAGACAGGGGGTGGCCTACGAGCAGTACTTC
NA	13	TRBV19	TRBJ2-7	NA	CATAALDSYEQYF	TGTGCCACAGCAGCGCTGGACTCCTACGAGCAGTACTTC